The next 21 T cell receptor beta chains were all read from a single sample in a study of T cell responses to AZD1222 COVID-19 vaccine. Assay: immunoSEQ multiplex PCR; the TCRdb copy retains only in-frame clones and omits some. The sample consists of about 140,000 clones, 85% to 95% of them appearing once. The source material was peripheral blood, sampled 28 days after the second AZD1222 dose. The receptors stem from an adult who received the AZD1222 COVID-19 vaccine.

The CDR3 is CASSSDGPRGEKLFF. CDR3 sequence (DNA): TGTGCCAGCAGCTCCGACGGTCCACGGGGTGAAAAACTGTTTTTT. The V gene is TRBV7-2, the J gene TRBJ1-4; unclear D gene. Per germline, CDR1 SGHTA and CDR2 FQGNSA. CDR3 length: 15 residues. Trimming removed 4 bases from V and 7 bases from J, with 16 bases in between.

The gene calls are TRBV6-5 and TRBJ2-7, with 14 bases lining up with TRBD2. The germline V gene encodes CDR1 MNHEY and CDR2 SVGAGI. V lost 5 bases and J lost 7; bases outside the gene matches: 7. The CDR3 contains 15 residues. CDR3 in DNA: TGTGCCAGCAGTACCGGACTAGCGGGAGGTCTTGAGCAGTACTTC. Amino acids: CASSTGLAGGLEQYF.

The chain is built from TRBV5-5 and TRBJ1-2, with D possibly being TRBD1 (6 bases). Germline values: CDR1 SGHKS, CDR2 YYEKEE (reference sequence). Trimming pared 4 bases from V and 2 bases from J, leaving 21 bases between. The CDR3 is 17 amino acids. CDR3 sequence (DNA): TGTGCCAGCAGCCCCGGACAGAAACCAAACTACAACTATGGCTACACCTTC. Protein product: CASSPGQKPNYNYGYTF. The full variable domain, rest sourced from reference TRBV5-5 and TRBJ1-2, is DAGVTQSPTHLIKTRGQQVTLRCSPISGHKSVSWYQQVLGQGPQFIFQYYEKEERGRGNFPDRFSARQFPNYSSELNVNALLLGDSALYLCASSPGQKPNYNYGYTFGSGTRLTVV.

The J gene is TRBJ1-6, the V gene TRBV2; possibly TRBD1 for D (5 bases). Between the trimmed V and J ends, which lost 8 bases and 6 bases, there was a span of 14 bases. This CDR3 has 14 residues. Germline loops: CDR1 SNHLY, CDR2 FYNNEI. For the CDR3, the DNA is TGTGCCAGCTCTGGGGGGTGGCCTAATTCACCCCTCCACTTT. Protein: CASSGGWPNSPLHF.

This chain connects TRBV28 to TRBJ1-5; D not resolved. The CDR3 loop spans 16 amino acids. The germline CDR1 and CDR2 sequences are MDHEN and SYDVKM. V lost 2 bases and J lost 3, with 14 bases in between. The CDR3: CASSLRVSVTNQPQHF. CDR3 coding DNA: TGTGCCAGCAGTTTAAGGGTTTCCGTGACCAATCAGCCCCAGCATTTT.

The chain is built from TRBV6-5 and TRBJ1-4; 7 bases map to TRBD1. CDR1 and CDR2 from the germline V gene are MNHEY and SVGAGI. CDR3 length: 15 residues. V shed 5 bases and J 7 bases; nucleotides not matched to a gene: 10. The CDR3 sequence: CASSMTGWSGEKLFF. For the CDR3, the DNA is TGTGCCAGCAGTATGACAGGGTGGAGTGGTGAAAAACTGTTTTTT.

This clone showed up just once. The V gene is TRBV29-1, the J gene TRBJ2-7; 7 bases match TRBD1. Trimming took 7 bases from V and 0 from J; bases not matched to a gene: 6. Germline CDR1 reads SQVTM; CDR2 reads ANQGSEA. The CDR3 has 13 amino acids. The DNA for the CDR3 is TGCAGCGCGAAGACAGGGAGCTCCTACGAGCAGTACTTC. Translated, it gives CSAKTGSSYEQYF.

The chain carries TRBV7-2 and TRBJ1-3, with D perhaps matching TRBD1 (6 bases). Trimming stripped 5 bases from V and 0 bases from J, with 17 bases between. Germline lookup yields CDR1 SGHTA and CDR2 FQGNSA. The length of the CDR3 is 17 residues. The CDR3 DNA reads as TGTGCCAGCAGCATAAGGGGGGGGTTGAGCTCTGGAAACACCATATATTTT. It encodes CASSIRGGLSSGNTIYF. Full variable domain (missing parts from reference TRBV7-2 and TRBJ1-3): GAGVSQSPSNKVTEKGKDVELRCDPISGHTALYWYRQSLGQGLEFLIYFQGNSAPDKSGLPSDRFSAERTGGSVSTLTIQRTQQEDSAVYLCASSIRGGLSSGNTIYFGEGSWLTVV.

The chain employs TRBV3-1 (or the pseudogene TRBV3-2) and TRBJ2-1, with 10 nucleotides matching TRBD2. Germline V CDR1 and CDR2: LGHDT, YNNKEL (reference sequence). The length of the CDR3 is 17 residues. V shed 1 base, J shed 7 bases, and the junction held 10 bases outside the gene matches. Here the CDR3 DNA reads TGTGCCAGCAGCCAAGGTTCCGCGGCTAGCGGGAGAAATGAGCAGTTCTTC. Protein: CASSQGSAASGRNEQFF.

The chain recombines TRBV14 with TRBJ1-1, with D perhaps TRBD1 (5 bases). V was trimmed by 1 base and J by 7 bases, leaving 10 bases between them. The CDR3 extends over 13 amino acids. Germline V lookup: CDR1 SGHDN, CDR2 FVKESK. CDR3: CASSQVGGSEAFF. In nucleotides, the CDR3 is TGTGCCAGCAGCCAAGTGGGGGGGAGTGAAGCTTTCTTT. The complete variable domain, with remaining parts taken from reference TRBV14 and TRBJ1-1, reads EAGVTQFPSHSVIEKGQTVTLRCDPISGHDNLYWYRRVMGKEIKFLLHFVKESKQDESGMPNNRFLAERTGGTYSTLKVQPAELEDSGVYFCASSQVGGSEAFFGQGTRLTVV.

For the CDR3, the DNA is TGTGCCAGCAGACGGGAGGGCCAGACCGGGGAGCTGTTTTTT. Translated, it gives CASRREGQTGELFF. The chain couples TRBV6-4 to TRBJ2-2, with 8 bases fitting TRBD2. The CDR3 contains 14 residues. Germline values: CDR1 MRHNA, CDR2 SNTAGT. Losses at the gene ends were 6 bases for V and 5 bases for J; bases not matched to a gene: 5.

This clone was counted only a few times. The V call is TRBV18, the J call TRBJ2-5, with 9 positions matching TRBD1. V shed 4 bases, J shed 2 bases, and the junction held 8 bases outside the gene matches. The CDR3 runs to 16 residues. Germline V CDR1 and CDR2: KGHSH, LQKENI. In DNA form, the CDR3 reads TGTGCCAGCTCACGTATAACCGGGACAGGGCAAGAGACCCAGTACTTC. This sequence encodes CASSRITGTGQETQYF.

The chain links TRBV2 to TRBJ1-6, with a possible D match to TRBD1 (5 bases). This CDR3 is 13 amino acids long. The V gene lost 9 bases and the J gene lost 10 bases, with 16 bases spanning the gap. CDR1 is SNHLY, CDR2 FYNNEI, per germline. CDR3 coding DNA: TGTGCCAGTTCGCGGGGGGGAGGGTCACCCCTCCACTTT. It translates to CASSRGGGSPLHF.

J is TRBJ1-2 and V is TRBV19; D is uncertain. From germline, CDR1 is LNHDA and CDR2 SQIVND (reference sequence). The CDR3 length is 13 residues. Trimming took 3 bases from V and 4 from J, leaving 9 bases between them. In DNA form, the CDR3 reads TGTGCCAGTAGTATGGAGAAGGCCTATGGCTACACCTTC. Translation gives CASSMEKAYGYTF.

This clone was picked up one time. J is TRBJ1-1 and V is TRBV19, with D maybe TRBD1 (6 bases). Between the trimmed V and J ends, which lost 5 bases and 7 bases, there was a span of 20 bases. CDR3 length: 15 amino acids. Germline-derived CDR1 and CDR2 are LNHDA and SQIVND (reference sequence). The CDR3 region has the DNA TGTGCCAGTAGTCCCCAGGCACGGGGGCGGAGTGAAGCTTTCTTT. It specifies CASSPQARGRSEAFF.

The gene calls are TRBV5-1 and TRBJ1-1; TRBD1 aligns across 7 bases. The germline V gene encodes CDR1 SGHRS and CDR2 YFSETQ. V was clipped by 4 bases and J by 5 bases; unmatched bases: 8. The length of the CDR3 is 14 residues. Here the CDR3 DNA reads TGCGCCAGCAGCCAGGGACAGACGGGGACTGAAGCTTTCTTT. Its protein is CASSQGQTGTEAFF.

The J gene is TRBJ1-5, the V gene TRBV5-1; D is uncertain. Germline CDR1 is SGHRS and CDR2 is YFSETQ. Trimming took 0 bases from V and 7 from J, leaving 11 bases between them. The CDR3 runs 14 residues. CDR3 coding DNA: TGCGCCAGCAGCTTGGGCGGGGATAGGCAGCCCCAGCATTTT. As protein: CASSLGGDRQPQHF.

V usage is TRBV7-2 and J usage is TRBJ2-6; D not certain. Looked up from germline, CDR1 is SGHTA and CDR2 is FQGNSA. V shed 5 bases and J shed 8 bases, with 28 bases lying between them. CDR3 length: 19 residues. The CDR3, as DNA: TGTGCCAGCAGCCCAAGGTTGGTGGCAGGACCTGTCGGGTCCAACGTCCTGACTTTC. This sequence encodes CASSPRLVAGPVGSNVLTF.

This clone was detected once. This rearrangement joins TRBV6-2 or TRBV6-3 to TRBJ2-3, with 13 bases matching TRBD2. Germline V gives CDR1 MNHEY, CDR2 SVGEGT. The CDR3 has 16 amino acids. With 2 bases clipped from V and 7 bases from J, the junction kept 6 bases outside the gene matches. The CDR3 region is CASSYPRTSGRNTQYF. Here the CDR3 DNA reads TGTGCCAGCAGTTACCCTCGGACTAGCGGGAGAAATACGCAGTATTTT.

The table lists this clone with a count of one. The rearrangement links TRBV25-1 to TRBJ2-2; no clear D. The germline V and J ends were trimmed by 0 bases and 0 bases, with 8 bases remaining between them. This CDR3 is built from 16 residues. The germline V gene encodes CDR1 MGHDK and CDR2 SYGVNS. CDR3: CASSEYTAPNTGELFF. CDR3 coding DNA: TGTGCCAGCAGTGAATATACAGCTCCGAACACCGGGGAGCTGTTTTTT.

The J gene is TRBJ1-2, the V gene TRBV4-3, with TRBD1 identical over 11 bases. CDR1 LGHNA and CDR2 YSLEER come from the germline V gene. The CDR3 extends over 17 amino acids. The ends lost 3 bases at V and 1 base at J; junction bases unmatched: 7. The CDR3: CASSQTHGTGGNYGYTF. The CDR3 nucleotides are TGCGCCAGCAGCCAGACCCATGGGACAGGGGGTAACTATGGCTACACCTTC.